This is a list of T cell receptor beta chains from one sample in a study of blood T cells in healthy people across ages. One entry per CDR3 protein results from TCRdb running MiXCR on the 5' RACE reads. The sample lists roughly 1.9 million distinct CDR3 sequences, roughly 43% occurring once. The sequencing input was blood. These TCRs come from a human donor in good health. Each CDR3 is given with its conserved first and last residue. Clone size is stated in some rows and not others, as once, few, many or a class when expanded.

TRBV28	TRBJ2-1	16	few	CASSLYSGGHNNEQFF
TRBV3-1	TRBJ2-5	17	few	CASSQGLDSPYQETQYF
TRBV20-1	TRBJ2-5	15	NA	CSATRTSGGVETQYF
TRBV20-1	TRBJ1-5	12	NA	CSARGTLGPQHF
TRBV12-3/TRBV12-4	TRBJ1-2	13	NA	CASSLGTLHGYTF
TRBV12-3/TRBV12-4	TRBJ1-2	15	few	CASSPRTGGAYGYTF
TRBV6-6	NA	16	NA	CASSPSYGQVSYEQYF
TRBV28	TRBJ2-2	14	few	CASSFSGYTGELFF
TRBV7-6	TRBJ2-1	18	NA	CASSLSNRWGQSPNEQFF
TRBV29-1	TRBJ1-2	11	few	CSVSHRGGYTF
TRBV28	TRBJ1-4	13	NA	CASRTGGPEKLFF
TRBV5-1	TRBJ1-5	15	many	CASSPGTGSNQPQHF
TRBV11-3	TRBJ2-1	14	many	CASSPQGGYNEQFF
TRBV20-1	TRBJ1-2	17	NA	CSATQFGPGSLYYGYTF
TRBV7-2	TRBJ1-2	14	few	CASSPTTGAYGYTF
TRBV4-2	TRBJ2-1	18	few	CASSQDGGRDGGLNEQFF
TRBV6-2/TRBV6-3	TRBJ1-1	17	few	CASSYFDLGLVNTEAFF
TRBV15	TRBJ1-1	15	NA	CATSRLHSGATEAFF
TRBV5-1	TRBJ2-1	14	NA	CASGPSGGNNEQFF
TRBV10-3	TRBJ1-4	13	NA	CAISGGPGEKLFF
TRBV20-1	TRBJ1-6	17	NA	CSARPPISGQANSPLHF
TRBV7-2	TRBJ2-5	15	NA	CASSPRTSGKETQYF
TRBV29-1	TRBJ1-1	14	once	CSVLTFPRDTEAFF
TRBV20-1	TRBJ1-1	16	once	CSARDLGHTMNTEAFF
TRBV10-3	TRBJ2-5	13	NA	CAIALGQQETQYF
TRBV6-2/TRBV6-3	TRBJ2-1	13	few	CASSPRVIGEQFF
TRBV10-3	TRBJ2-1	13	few	CAISENLYNEQFF
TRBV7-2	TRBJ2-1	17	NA	CASSLEGGTSGGHEQFF
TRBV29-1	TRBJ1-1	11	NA	CSVPLFAEAFF
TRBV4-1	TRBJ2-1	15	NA	CASSQVPGPYNEQFF
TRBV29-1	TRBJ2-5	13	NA	CSVPHGVQETQYF
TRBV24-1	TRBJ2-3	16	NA	CATSLNGQGSTDTQYF
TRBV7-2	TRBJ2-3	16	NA	CASSLEGRTGTDTQYF
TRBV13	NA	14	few	CASSLSDRGREQYF
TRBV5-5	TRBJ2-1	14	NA	CASSIGNSYNEQFF
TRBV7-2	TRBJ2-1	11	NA	CASSATIEQFF
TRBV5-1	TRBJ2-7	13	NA	CASSLGWEDEQYF
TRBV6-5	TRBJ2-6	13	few	CASGKRPPNVLTF
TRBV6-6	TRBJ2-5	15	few	CASSFGLAGLETQYF
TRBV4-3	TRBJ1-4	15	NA	CASSQDQGGGEKLFF
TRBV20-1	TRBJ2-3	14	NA	CSARDPRVSDTQYF
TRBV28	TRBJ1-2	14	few	CASSSGSFGYGYTF
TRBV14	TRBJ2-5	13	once	CASSPRTSGDRYF
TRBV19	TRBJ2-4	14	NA	CASSPMGTEGEQYF
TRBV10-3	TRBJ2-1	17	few	CAISESLTGTPYNEQFF
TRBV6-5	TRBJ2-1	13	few	CASSSLAPNEQFF
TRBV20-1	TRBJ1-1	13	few	CSARLTVNTEAFF
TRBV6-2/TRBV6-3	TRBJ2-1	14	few	CASSRGQGSNEQFF
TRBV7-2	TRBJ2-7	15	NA	CASSSRQGNPYEQYF
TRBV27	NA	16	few	CASSLLSRGGWETQYF
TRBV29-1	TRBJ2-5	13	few	CSVDAGKRETQYF
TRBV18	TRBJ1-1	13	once	CASSPRWGAEAFF